The 32 T cell receptor beta chains presented below share a single source sample, sequenced in a study of CD8 T cells in ankylosing spondylitis. One entry per CDR3 protein, called by TCRdb with MiXCR from the 5' RACE reads. Of approximately 150,000 distinct CDR3 sequences listed, under 35% are singletons. Sequencing was carried out using synovial fluid, either unsorted or a sorted T cell fraction (not recorded which). These receptors were taken from a male donor with ankylosing spondylitis.

This clonotype showed up just once. The V gene is TRBV25-1, the J gene TRBJ2-2; D might be TRBD2 (6 bases). Trimming cost V 8 bases and J 5 bases, with 15 bases left between them. Per the germline V gene, CDR1 is MGHDK and CDR2 is SYGVNS. The CDR3 runs to 14 residues. The CDR3 reads CASEAWGETGELFF. CDR3 DNA: TGTGCCAGCGAGGCTTGGGGGGAAACCGGGGAGCTGTTTTTT.

This clonotype was seen only a few times. The genes are TRBV6-2 or TRBV6-3 and TRBJ2-4; tentative D call: TRBD2 (6 bases). The V gene's germline CDR1 is MNHEY and CDR2 SVGEGT. Trimming shortened V by 6 bases and J by 6 bases, and 15 bases separated the two germline ends. The CDR3 contains 14 residues. DNA of the CDR3: TGTGCCAGCAGACCACTAGCTCAGGCAAACATTCAGTACTTC. Translating it yields CASRPLAQANIQYF.

V and J are TRBV20-1 and TRBJ1-1, with a weak D call TRBD1 (6 bases). The CDR3 contains 13 residues. Trimming stripped 3 bases from V and 0 bases from J, with 8 bases between. Germline V gene data show CDR1 as DFQATT and CDR2 as SNEGSKA (reference sequence). The CDR3 coding sequence is TGCAGTGCTAGGGACAGCATGAACACTGAAGCTTTCTTT. Translation: CSARDSMNTEAFF.

The chain employs TRBV20-1 and TRBJ1-2; 7 bases line up with TRBD1. Trimming cost V 5 bases and J 8 bases; bases outside gene matches: 5. CDR1 is DFQATT, CDR2 SNEGSKA, per germline (reference sequence). The CDR3 contains 11 residues. Here the CDR3 reads CSAWTGGGYTF. The CDR3 DNA reads TGCAGTGCTTGGACAGGTGGCGGCTACACCTTC.

In its sample, this clonotype was seen once. A junction boundary mismatches the germline segment, possibly from a read error. This chain uses TRBV12-3 or TRBV12-4 with TRBJ1-5; no firm D call. The CDR3 is 12 residues long. CDR3 in DNA: TGTGCCAGCAGTTTCGGTCTATCCATAGCGGCTTTT. This sequence encodes CASSFGLSIAAF.

This clonotype was recorded at least ten times. The rearrangement links TRBV7-2 to TRBJ2-3; 7 bases line up with TRBD2. Germline V gene data show CDR1 as SGHTA and CDR2 as FQGNSA. The CDR3 spans 12 residues. For the CDR3, the DNA is TGTGCGGGGGGGAGATTCACAGATACGCAGTATTTT. Translating it yields CAGGRFTDTQYF.

This clonotype has a count of ten or more. The chain employs TRBV9 and TRBJ1-4; possibly TRBD1 for D (6 bases). This CDR3 comprises 16 residues. CDR1 is SGDLS, CDR2 YYNGEE, per germline. The V and J ends lost 4 bases and 1 base respectively, with 14 bases between them. The CDR3 nucleotides read TGTGCCAGCAGCCCGGGGACACGCGGAACTAATGAAAAACTGTTTTTT. As protein: CASSPGTRGTNEKLFF. The full variable domain, its missing parts supplied by reference TRBV9 and TRBJ1-4, is DSGVTQTPKHLITATGQRVTLRCSPRSGDLSVYWYQQSLDQGLQFLIQYYNGEERAKGNILERFSAQQFPDLHSELNLSSLELGDSALYFCASSPGTRGTNEKLFFGSGTQLSVL.

This chain joins TRBV29-1 and TRBJ2-3; D is unresolved. The CDR3 loop spans 15 amino acids. CDR1 is SQVTM and CDR2 is ANQGSEA in the germline V gene. V was pared by 8 bases and J by 0 bases, with 18 bases between. This CDR3 reads CSTPALGGSTDTQYF. The DNA for the CDR3 is TGCAGCACCCCCGCGCTGGGCGGAAGCACAGATACGCAGTATTTT.

The chain combines TRBV3-1 with TRBJ1-2; D possibly corresponds to TRBD1 (6 bases). The length of the CDR3 is 15 residues. V shed 4 bases and J shed 4 bases, with 16 bases lying between them. Germline CDR1 reads LGHDT; CDR2 reads YNNKEL (reference sequence). CDR3 nucleotides: TGTGCCAGCAGCCCGACGGACAGCGGATCCTATGGCTACACCTTC. Its protein product is CASSPTDSGSYGYTF.

This clonotype was counted between two and nine times. The chain carries TRBV6-2 or TRBV6-3 and TRBJ2-1; 9 nucleotides match TRBD2. This CDR3 region has 11 residues. Per germline, CDR1 MNHEY and CDR2 SVGEGT. V was pared by 6 bases and J by 10 bases, with 1 base of the junction left unmatched. The CDR3 loop is CASSGLAEQFF. CDR3 DNA: TGTGCCAGCAGCGGACTAGCGGAGCAGTTCTTC.

In its sample, this clonotype was seen a few times. The chain combines TRBV20-1 with TRBJ2-7; 11 bases line up with TRBD2. V lost 3 bases, J lost 3 bases, and 16 bases stayed unmatched. The germline V gene encodes CDR1 DFQATT and CDR2 SNEGSKA (reference sequence). The CDR3 loop spans 18 amino acids. The CDR3 DNA reads TGCAGTGCTAGGCATTACCTACAACTAGCGGGAGACCTCTACGAGCAGTACTTC. It codes for CSARHYLQLAGDLYEQYF.

The sample holds a few counts of this clonotype. The CDR3 region has the DNA TGTGCCAGCAGCGCGCACCCCAGAATGAACACTGAAGCTTTCTTT. This sequence encodes CASSAHPRMNTEAFF. V gene TRBV7-2 combines with J gene TRBJ1-1; no clear D gene. Germline V gene sequence: CDR1 SGHTA, CDR2 FQGNSA. This CDR3 contains 15 residues. Trimming cost V 5 bases and J 0 bases, with 13 bases left between them.

This sequence joins TRBV24-1 and TRBJ2-2, with 9 positions matching TRBD1. V shed 3 bases and J 5 bases; nucleotides not matched to a gene: 3. Germline-derived CDR1 and CDR2 are KGHDR and SFDVKD. This CDR3 is built from 15 residues. The CDR3: CATSDPGQGTGELFF. The CDR3 nucleotides read TGTGCCACCAGTGATCCTGGACAGGGGACCGGGGAGCTGTTTTTT.

This clonotype was picked up many times. The genes are TRBV20-1 and TRBJ1-1, with TRBD1 identical over 8 bases. Germline V gene lookup returns CDR1 DFQATT and CDR2 SNEGSKA (reference sequence). Trimming cost V 4 bases and J 4 bases; bases outside gene matches: 2. There are 12 residues in the CDR3. CDR3 amino acids: CSAITGGTEAFF. DNA for the CDR3: TGCAGTGCTATTACAGGGGGCACTGAAGCTTTCTTT.

This clonotype was detected ten times or more. One end of the junction varies from germline; a read error may be responsible. The V gene is TRBV12-3 or TRBV12-4, the J gene TRBJ2-1; 8 bases fit TRBD1. This CDR3 region has 12 residues. In DNA, the CDR3 is TGTGCCAGCAGTTTACCCCCGGACAGGGTTATTTTC. This codes for CASSLPPDRVIF.

This clonotype came up a few times. This sequence joins TRBV18 and TRBJ1-3; 7 positions agree with TRBD1. Germline lookup yields CDR1 KGHSH and CDR2 LQKENI. This CDR3 region has 15 residues. The junction had 1 base not matched to a gene; V was cut back by 0 bases and J by 2 bases. CDR3 loop: CASSPPDRAGNTIYF. DNA of the CDR3: TGTGCCAGCTCACCACCCGACAGGGCTGGAAACACCATATATTTT.

This clonotype was detected only a few times. The chain employs TRBV20-1 and TRBJ2-6; D not certain. The V end lost 0 bases, the J end lost 2 bases, and 8 bases lay between the germline ends. The CDR3 totals 15 residues. The germline V gene encodes CDR1 DFQATT and CDR2 SNEGSKA (reference sequence). The CDR3 loop reads CSARDLGPGANVLTF. The DNA for the CDR3 is TGCAGTGCTAGAGATTTAGGTCCTGGGGCCAACGTCCTGACTTTC.

V gene TRBV9 combines with J gene TRBJ2-7; 9 bases line up with TRBD2. The CDR3 has 14 residues. V lost 0 bases and J lost 6; bases outside the gene matches: 4. Per germline, CDR1 SGDLS and CDR2 YYNGEE. This chain's CDR3 is CASSVEGTSSEQYF. CDR3 coding DNA: TGTGCCAGCAGCGTAGAGGGGACTAGCAGCGAGCAGTACTTC.

This clonotype was counted at least ten times. The rearrangement joins TRBV7-2 to TRBJ2-1; the D gene is possibly TRBD2 (6 bases). The germline CDR1 and CDR2 sequences are SGHTA and FQGNSA. Trimming pared 4 bases from V and 2 bases from J, leaving 12 bases between. The CDR3 runs 15 residues. The DNA for the CDR3 is TGTGCCAGCAGCTCCGGGACTCGAGCCTACAATGAGCAGTTCTTC. Protein sequence: CASSSGTRAYNEQFF.

CDR3 nucleotides: TGTGCCAGCAGTCCGGGGACCGGATATGGCTACACCTTC. This gives the protein CASSPGTGYGYTF. This sequence joins TRBV12-3 or TRBV12-4 and TRBJ1-2, with D maybe TRBD1 (5 bases). The CDR3 has 13 residues. V dropped 5 bases and J dropped 5 bases, with 12 bases sitting between them.

The rearrangement uses TRBV12-3 or TRBV12-4 and TRBJ2-7; D is uncertain. The V end was cut by 5 bases, the J end by 6 bases, with 8 bases between. This CDR3 comprises 11 residues. CDR3 in DNA: TGTGCCAGCAGTGCCCAACTCGAGCAGTACTTC. Translation: CASSAQLEQYF.

This clonotype has a handful of counts. The V gene is TRBV12-3 or TRBV12-4, the J gene TRBJ2-7; TRBD2 matches at 7 bases. V lost 6 bases, J lost 4 bases, and 12 bases stayed unmatched. The CDR3 extends over 15 amino acids. CDR3 sequence: CASSSLGGSPYEQYF. The CDR3 DNA reads as TGTGCCAGCAGCTCCCTCGGGGGGTCTCCATACGAGCAGTACTTC.

V and J are TRBV12-3 or TRBV12-4 and TRBJ2-7; 9 bases are shared with TRBD2. J was trimmed by 7 bases and V by 2 bases; bases with no gene match: 6. The CDR3 extends over 14 amino acids. The CDR3: CASSLNAGGREQYF. The CDR3 coding sequence is TGTGCCAGCAGTTTAAACGCGGGAGGGAGGGAGCAGTACTTC.

DNA for the CDR3: TGTGCCACCAGCAGAAGGGCTGGGGGTAATTCACCCCTCCACTTT. Residues: CATSRRAGGNSPLHF. The chain employs TRBV15 and TRBJ1-6, with D possibly TRBD1 on 5 matching bases. The CDR3 extends over 15 amino acids. Trimming pared 2 bases from V and 6 bases from J, leaving 11 bases between. In germline, CDR1 is LNHNV, CDR2 YYDKDF (reference sequence).

The chain combines TRBV5-6 with TRBJ2-5, with 11 bases fitting TRBD2. With V trimmed by 2 bases and J by 5 bases, 8 bases remained unmatched. This CDR3 spans 16 amino acids. The V gene's germline CDR1 is SGHDT and CDR2 YYEEEE. The CDR3 coding sequence is TGTGCCAGCAGCTTCAGACTAGCGGGGAGGGCCGAGACCCAGTACTTC. This translates into CASSFRLAGRAETQYF.

The table lists this clonotype with a count of one. The germline gene is not matched at one end of the junction; a read error may be the cause. The chain combines TRBV20-1 with TRBJ2-3; D call uncertain. The CDR3 runs 8 residues. CDR1 is DFQATT, CDR2 SNEGSKA, per germline (reference sequence). CDR3 sequence: CSASGSGF. DNA for the CDR3: TGCAGTGCTTCCGGCTCGGGTTTT.

There are a few counts of this clonotype. The chain couples TRBV7-2 to TRBJ1-4; 8 bases match TRBD1. This CDR3 has 16 residues. Per germline, CDR1 SGHTA and CDR2 FQGNSA. J lost 2 bases, V lost 5 bases, and 7 bases had no gene match. The CDR3 loop is CASSPQTGVTNEKLFF. As DNA, the CDR3 is TGTGCCAGCAGCCCTCAGACAGGGGTCACTAATGAAAAACTGTTTTTT.

This clonotype was seen a few times. The chain couples TRBV29-1 to TRBJ2-1; maybe TRBD2 (6 bases). V lost 4 bases to trimming and J lost 3 bases, with 13 bases between them. The CDR3 sequence is 14 residues long. CDR1 is SQVTM, CDR2 ANQGSEA, per germline. The CDR3 nucleotides read TGCAGCGTTGGCAAAGCGGGCAGCTACAATGAGCAGTTCTTC. It codes for CSVGKAGSYNEQFF.

This clonotype was recorded at least ten times. The chain has TRBV7-9 and TRBJ2-2; the match to TRBD1 covers 9 bases. V gave up 5 bases and J gave up 3 bases; unmatched junction bases: 4. CDR1 is SEHNR, CDR2 FQNEAQ, per germline (reference sequence). CDR3 size: 15 residues. Here the CDR3 reads CASSPQGADTGELFF. Written as DNA, the CDR3 is TGTGCCAGCAGCCCACAGGGGGCTGACACCGGGGAGCTGTTTTTT.

This clonotype was detected only a few times. The V call is TRBV5-1, the J call TRBJ1-1; D is unclear. CDR1 and CDR2 from the germline V gene are SGHRS and YFSETQ. CDR3 length equals 17 residues. Between the trimmed V and J ends, which lost 2 bases and 0 bases, there was a span of 17 bases. CDR3 residues: CASSFGSGGNLNTEAFF. The CDR3 DNA sequence: TGCGCCAGCAGCTTTGGGTCCGGCGGCAATCTGAACACTGAAGCTTTCTTT.

Details on this clonotype: A read error may be the cause here, since a much bigger clone is one base away. The chain joins TRBV20-1 to TRBJ2-1; 8 bases line up with TRBD2. The length of the CDR3 is 13 residues. In germline, CDR1 is DFQATT, CDR2 SNEGSKA (reference sequence). Losses at the gene ends were 3 bases for V and 8 bases for J; bases not matched to a gene: 6. The DNA of the CDR3 is TGCAGTGCTAGCGGGGGGGCCGTAGATGAGCAGTTCTTC. This encodes CSASGGAVDEQFF.

This clonotype was seen only a few times. The chain is built from TRBV25-1 and TRBJ1-2; D perhaps matches TRBD1 (6 bases). Trimming pared 2 bases from V and 2 bases from J, leaving 12 bases between. Germline lookup yields CDR1 MGHDK and CDR2 SYGVNS. The CDR3 loop spans 15 amino acids. CDR3 sequence: CASSEARGYNYGYTF. CDR3 nucleotide sequence: TGTGCCAGCAGTGAAGCTAGGGGGTACAACTATGGCTACACCTTC.